This T cell receptor beta chain was found in a study of vaccination effects on CD4 cells after COVID-19. About the study: Participants received two doses of either the BNT162b2 or mRNA-1273 vaccine.

In germline, CDR1 is SEHNR, CDR2 FQNEAQ (reference sequence). The CDR3 has 13 amino acids. Trimming took 5 bases from V and 11 from J; bases not matched to a gene: 11. Assay: immunoSEQ multiplex PCR; the TCRdb copy retains only in-frame clones and omits some. The sample records approximately 74,000 clones, about four fifths being singletons. For this clone: Antigen unknown.

Before sequencing took place, the ViraFEST assay used viral peptide pools to expand antigen-specific CD4+ T cells. It was after approximately 11 days of culture that CD4+ T cells were isolated. People in the vaccine group had not been infected with SARS-CoV-2 before, and their nucleocapsid antibodies were negative. Every well got a few million PBMC, which were grown with 8.5 to 10 IU/ml IL-2 and about 10 ug/ml peptides. A half-volume exchange with IL-2 medium occurred on days 3 and 7. The source is a human donor who received a COVID-19 vaccine. This chain uses TRBV7-9 with TRBJ1-1; TRBD1 matches 7 bases. The sequencing here drew on CD4+ T cells from PBMCs cultured with HCoV-NL63 spike peptides, taken before COVID-19 vaccination. The CDR3 region has the DNA TGTGCCAGCAGCCCCGTAGGGGGCGGAAGGGCTTTCTTT. This translates into CASSPVGGGRAFF. Full variable domain (rest looked up from reference TRBV7-9 and TRBJ1-1): DTGVSQNPRHKITKRGQNVTFRCDPISEHNRLYWYRQTLGQGPEFLTYFQNEAQLEKSRLLSDRFSAERPKGSFSTLEIQRTEQGDSAMYLCASSPVGGGRAFFGQGTRLTVV.